The 24 T cell receptor beta chains presented below share a single source sample, sequenced in a study of OX40 agonist ivuxolimab in advanced cancers. Produced via immunoSEQ multiplex PCR; TCRdb's table is partial and in-frame only. The sample contains some 50,000 clones, 85% to 90% of which appear only once. This sample comprised CD4+ or CD8+ T cells sorted from blood, obtained in a trial of the OX40 agonist ivuxolimab. The receptor set was obtained from an adult with an advanced solid tumor such as melanoma, head and neck, liver or kidney cancer.

The chain recombines TRBV28 with TRBJ2-7, with TRBD2 matching over 7 bases. V lost 3 bases, J lost 4 bases, and 21 bases stayed unmatched. CDR3 size: 19 residues. Germline assignment: CDR1 MDHEN and CDR2 SYDVKM. The CDR3 DNA is TGTGCCAGCAGTTTCCCTCCTTCCGGGGGAGGGAGGAACAGGTACGAGCAGTACTTC. Translation gives CASSFPPSGGGRNRYEQYF.

The chain joins TRBV9 to TRBJ2-6, with 10 bases aligning to TRBD2. The CDR3 consists of 18 residues. The trim removed 4 bases at V and 1 base at J, leaving 8 bases unmatched. From germline, CDR1 is SGDLS and CDR2 YYNGEE. CDR3 sequence (DNA): TGTGCCAGCAGCCCGCGGACTAGCGGAATTTCTGGGGCCAACGTCCTGACTTTC. It translates to CASSPRTSGISGANVLTF.

The chain is built from TRBV7-2 and TRBJ1-2; a weak D match, TRBD1 (6 bases). From germline, CDR1 is SGHTA and CDR2 FQGNSA. The CDR3 length is 14 residues. Between the trimmed V and J ends, which lost 5 bases and 2 bases, there was a span of 12 bases. CDR3 sequence reads: CASSTGQPNYGYTF. In nucleotides, the CDR3 is TGTGCCAGCAGCACCGGACAGCCGAACTATGGCTACACCTTC.

The gene calls are TRBV30 and TRBJ1-1; D might be TRBD1 (5 bases). The CDR3 totals 12 residues. Germline values: CDR1 GTSNPN, CDR2 SVGIG (reference sequence). Trimming cost V 3 bases and J 0 bases, with 5 bases left between them. The CDR3, as DNA: TGTGCCTGGAGCAGGGTGAACACTGAAGCTTTCTTT. Its translation is CAWSRVNTEAFF.

CDR3 sequence: CSVEDLRGGRGRYEQYF. In DNA form, the CDR3 reads TGCAGCGTTGAAGATCTTAGAGGGGGGAGGGGCCGCTACGAGCAGTACTTC. V gene TRBV29-1 combines with J gene TRBJ2-7; a weak D match, TRBD2 (7 bases). V gave up 0 bases and J gave up 3 bases, with 21 bases separating them. The CDR3 covers 17 residues. Looked up from germline, CDR1 is SQVTM and CDR2 is ANQGSEA.

This chain uses TRBV13 with TRBJ2-1; TRBD2 aligns across 11 bases. The junction had 5 bases not matched to a gene; V was cut back by 5 bases and J by 2 bases. The CDR3 covers 16 residues. Germline CDR1 is PRHDT and CDR2 is FYEKMQ (reference sequence). CDR3 sequence: CASSPGTSGAYNEQFF. The DNA for the CDR3 is TGTGCCAGCAGCCCTGGGACTAGCGGAGCCTACAATGAGCAGTTCTTC.

The chain is built from TRBV4-1 and TRBJ1-5, with 8 bases aligning to TRBD1. The germline gives CDR1 MGHRA, CDR2 YSYEKL. The CDR3 is 16 residues long. V was pared by 1 base and J by 2 bases, with 4 bases of the junction left unmatched. In DNA, the CDR3 is TGCGCCAGCAGCCAAGCACAGGGGGACGGCAATCAGCCCCAGCATTTT. Amino acid sequence: CASSQAQGDGNQPQHF.

The CDR3 protein is CASSPPSRGVKTQYF. The CDR3 nucleotides are TGTGCCAGCTCACCACCGAGTCGGGGTGTTAAGACCCAGTACTTC. J is TRBJ2-5 and V is TRBV18, with D possibly matching TRBD2 (5 bases). V lost 0 bases, J lost 6 bases, and 14 bases lay in between. CDR3 length equals 15 residues. Germline loops: CDR1 KGHSH, CDR2 LQKENI.

This clone was counted only a few times. The V and J genes are TRBV2 and TRBJ1-1; 7 bases agree with TRBD1. The ends lost 10 bases at V and 5 bases at J; junction bases unmatched: 13. This CDR3 has 14 amino acids. The germline gives CDR1 SNHLY, CDR2 FYNNEI. The CDR3, as DNA: TGTGCCATGAACATAGGACAGGTTGGGACTGAAGCTTTCTTT. Protein sequence: CAMNIGQVGTEAFF.

The rearrangement uses TRBV28 and TRBJ2-7; D unresolved. Germline CDR1 is MDHEN and CDR2 is SYDVKM. Deletions cut 0 bases from V and 5 bases from J, with 2 bases between. The CDR3 has 11 residues. CDR3 in amino acids: CASSLWDEQYF. The CDR3 DNA sequence: TGTGCCAGCAGTTTATGGGACGAGCAGTACTTC.

The chain carries TRBV5-4 and TRBJ2-3; D is possibly TRBD2 (7 bases). The V end was cut by 0 bases, the J end by 6 bases, with 14 bases between. The germline V gene encodes CDR1 SGHNT and CDR2 YYREEE (reference sequence). The CDR3 length is 15 residues. CDR3 bases: TGTGCCAGCAGCTTGGGTGGGGGGGCAGATGATACGCAGTATTTT. Amino acid sequence: CASSLGGGADDTQYF.

This clone was found a few times. At the DNA level, this CDR3 is encoded by other sequences in the same sample as well. The J gene is TRBJ2-1, the V gene TRBV18; D is undetermined. This CDR3 comprises 15 residues. Between the trimmed V and J ends, which lost 3 bases and 0 bases, there was a span of 9 bases. CDR1 is KGHSH and CDR2 is LQKENI in the germline V gene. The CDR3 DNA reads as TGTGCCAGCTCACCCCCCGTCGGCTCCTACAATGAGCAGTTCTTC. The encoded protein is CASSPPVGSYNEQFF.

This chain connects TRBV28 to TRBJ2-7, with TRBD2 identical over 8 bases. The CDR3 totals 12 residues. Germline V gene lookup returns CDR1 MDHEN and CDR2 SYDVKM. V lost 3 bases, J lost 7 bases, and 2 bases stayed unmatched. CDR3 coding DNA: TGTGCCAGCAGTTTTCGGGGGGGGGAGCAGTACTTC. Its protein product is CASSFRGGEQYF.

The chain uses TRBV28 and TRBJ2-1; 10 nucleotides align to TRBD2. The CDR3 runs 15 residues. Looked up from germline, CDR1 is MDHEN and CDR2 is SYDVKM. V gave up 6 bases and J gave up 4 bases; unmatched junction bases: 6. CDR3 in amino acids: CASSQGLAEYNEQFF. CDR3 sequence (DNA): TGTGCCAGCAGCCAAGGACTAGCGGAGTACAATGAGCAGTTCTTC.

The chain links TRBV5-1 to TRBJ2-6, with TRBD1 matching 8 bases. The CDR3 contains 17 residues. The V gene end was trimmed by 0 bases and the J gene end by 2 bases; junction bases not matched to a gene: 4. Germline assignment: CDR1 SGHRS and CDR2 YFSETQ. In DNA form, the CDR3 reads TGCGCCAGCAGCTTGGTTTTCAGGGGGCCTGGGGCCAACGTCCTGACTTTC. It is translated as CASSLVFRGPGANVLTF.

This rearrangement joins TRBV2 to TRBJ2-2; 9 nucleotides match TRBD2. This CDR3 region has 16 residues. The germline V gene has CDR1 SNHLY and CDR2 FYNNEI. The V gene end was trimmed by 7 bases and the J gene end by 1 base; junction bases not matched to a gene: 7. CDR3 amino acids: CASTFLAGMNTGELFF. CDR3 sequence (DNA): TGTGCCAGCACGTTTCTAGCGGGAATGAACACCGGGGAGCTGTTTTTT.

This chain uses TRBV5-1 with TRBJ2-2; tentatively, D is TRBD2 (5 bases). CDR3 size: 15 residues. Between the trimmed V and J ends, which lost 1 base and 1 base, there was a span of 8 bases. Germline V lookup: CDR1 SGHRS, CDR2 YFSETQ. The CDR3 DNA follows: TGCGCCAGCAGCTTGTTAGCGCAGAACACCGGGGAGCTGTTTTTT. Its protein product is CASSLLAQNTGELFF.

Only a few counts were recorded for this clone. The chain joins TRBV30 to TRBJ2-7; 9 nucleotides line up with TRBD1. After removal of 2 bases from V and 5 bases from J, the junction contained 4 bases not matched to a gene. CDR1 is GTSNPN, CDR2 SVGIG, per germline (reference sequence). This CDR3 is 13 amino acids long. Written as DNA, the CDR3 is TGTGCCTGGAGTTTGGACAGGGGCGACGAGCAGTACTTC. It translates to CAWSLDRGDEQYF.

The chain joins TRBV11-2 to TRBJ1-1; 7 bases map to TRBD1. After removal of 1 base from V and 5 bases from J, the junction contained 4 bases not matched to a gene. The CDR3 runs 14 residues. Germline lookup yields CDR1 SGHAT and CDR2 FQNNGV. In nucleotides, the CDR3 is TGTGCCAGCAGCTTAGCCAGGGGGGGGACTGAAGCTTTCTTT. Its translation is CASSLARGGTEAFF.

This chain joins TRBV4-2 and TRBJ2-5; the match to TRBD2 covers 14 bases. The J call may not be correct, given that the DNA end is closer to TRBJ2-7. The CDR3 is made up of 15 amino acids. Per germline, CDR1 LGHNA and CDR2 YNFKEQ. The CDR3 DNA follows: TGTGCCAGCAATAACGGACTAGCGGGAGGCTACGAGCAGTACTTC. It yields the protein CASNNGLAGGYEQYF.

This rearrangement joins TRBV6-5 to TRBJ1-5; D call uncertain. Trimming cost V 6 bases and J 14 bases, with 20 bases left between them. Germline CDR1 reads MNHEY; CDR2 reads SVGAGI. The CDR3 extends over 13 amino acids. The CDR3 DNA follows: TGTGCCAGCAGCCTCGTTGAATCCCGGCTCGAGCATTTT. Residues: CASSLVESRLEHF.

The chain is built from TRBV6-6 and TRBJ2-1, with 8 nucleotides matching TRBD1. The CDR3 is 16 residues long. The germline CDR1 and CDR2 sequences are MNHNY and SVGAGI (reference sequence). With 7 bases clipped from V and 7 bases from J, the junction kept 15 bases outside the gene matches. CDR3 DNA sequence: TGTGCCAGCAACGCCGGACAGGGATCCGCGAAGAATGAGCAGTTCTTC. It encodes CASNAGQGSAKNEQFF.

This clone came up once. The CDR3 DNA reads as TGTGCCAGCAGTTTGGGGGGATCCACTGGAAACACCATATATTTT. Translation gives CASSLGGSTGNTIYF. V gene TRBV28 combines with J gene TRBJ1-3; perhaps TRBD1 as D (5 bases). The V gene lost 3 bases and the J gene lost 2 bases, with 11 bases spanning the gap. CDR1 and CDR2 from the germline V gene are MDHEN and SYDVKM. This CDR3 comprises 15 residues. The full variable domain, with the rest looked up from reference TRBV28 and TRBJ1-3, is DVKVTQSSRYLVKRTGEKVFLECVQDMDHENMFWYRQDPGLGLRLIYFSYDVKMKEKGDIPEGYSVSREKKERFSLILESASTNQTSMYLCASSLGGSTGNTIYFGEGSWLTVV.

This chain joins TRBV28 and TRBJ1-3; D is possibly TRBD1 (5 bases). The CDR3 is 15 residues long. The germline V gene encodes CDR1 MDHEN and CDR2 SYDVKM. The V and J ends lost 4 bases and 2 bases respectively, with 12 bases between them. For the CDR3, the DNA is TGTGCCAGCAGTTCCTTTGGCAGGGCTGGAAACACCATATATTTT. This gives the protein CASSSFGRAGNTIYF.